This T cell receptor (beta chain) is from a study of blood T cells in healthy people across ages. Across the whole study: Template-switching capture recovered about one barcoded beta molecule per two T cells. Overall study findings and caveats: It was held that diversity estimates obtained from one million T cells represented underestimates.

On this clonotype itself: Its matching antigen is unknown.

Primed by a sample-barcoded 5' primer and a J-beta primer mix, a second PCR proceeded for about 7 to 11 cycles. TCRdb independently ran MiXCR on the 5' RACE reads; one entry per CDR3 protein. The sample shows under 2,000,000 distinct CDR3 sequences, less than 50% of them seen only once. This CDR3 is 16 amino acids long. Per germline, CDR1 SGHTA and CDR2 FQGNSA. The V gene end was trimmed by 5 bases and the J gene end by 5 bases; junction bases not matched to a gene: 13. Ten milliliters was the volume of peripheral blood drawn from each donor. Total RNA extracted from each sample amounted to at least 5 micrograms.

The rearrangement uses TRBV7-2 and TRBJ2-5, with TRBD2 identical over 8 bases. Material for sequencing was blood. This TCR was recovered from a middle-aged woman in good health. CDR3 protein: CASSLTSGGLVETQYF. In DNA form, the CDR3 reads TGTGCCAGCAGCCTCACGTCGGGAGGGTTGGTGGAGACCCAGTACTTC.